This TCR beta chain is drawn from a study of cytomegalovirus exposure and HLA in healthy donors (dated 2017 in TCRdb). About the investigation overall: An earlier analysis of some 600 of the donors reported about 280 Gb of sequence data and some 110 million unique TCR beta sequences obtained from some 200 million T cells. All discovery cohort repertoires had been generated using a single sequencing platform. On average, roughly 250,000 unique TCR beta nucleotide sequences were sequenced per donor among 350 to 400 genotyped donors of the cohort, with approximately 18% of those sequences being non-productive. The genetic ancestry cluster associated with self-reported Caucasian donors included about 81% of the 350 to 500 genotyped donors. In a later genetic analysis, genome-wide SNP genotypes for about three fifths of the roughly 670 donors were used, and that subset was treated as a discovery cohort. To predict cytomegalovirus infection status, the study combined high-throughput TCR immunosequencing, statistical association of individual TCRs with disease status, and machine learning. Donor age, sex, ethnicity and CMV serostatus were compiled together with the repertoire data. About 310 gigabases of sequencing data and tens of millions of unique TCR sequences were included in an early release covering 550 to 650 HLA-typed donors. To study patterns of TCR occurrence, a later analysis re-analyzed previously published TCR beta repertoires from just over 650 donors and added high-resolution HLA genotyping. The study used immunosequencing to profile the T cell repertoires of more than 650 subjects and linked those repertoires to cytomegalovirus serostatus. About five DR-DQ haplotypes were handled as single units for association and clustering because linkage in the cohort was strong. In the later analysis, no new phenotypic data were used to find candidate immune exposures; instead, reliance was placed on TCR beta sequences and their occurrence across donors. The number of donors typed differed by locus, with roughly 629-640 for A, B, C, DRB1 and DQB1, roughly 550 for DQA1, nearly 610 for DPA1, and approximately 470 for DPB1. Both class I and class II loci were covered by HLA typing, at four-digit resolution. To decide whether each TCR beta V gene segment behaved as functional or pseudogenic, an earlier analysis of 587 of the donors relied on high-throughput TCR beta sequencing. A separate validation cohort of more than 100 different subjects was used in addition to the 666-subject first cohort. The study aimed to test whether cataloging public T cell receptors could reveal signatures of past pathogen exposure.

The library was obtained by the immunoSEQ multiplex PCR assay. The multiplex PCR relied on a mix of 60 forward primers for TCR Vbeta segments and 13 reverse primers for TCR Jbeta segments. Amplification of the CDR3 region of rearranged TCR beta genes was performed with a multiplex PCR assay on genomic DNA. On the Illumina HiSeq System, the amplified TCR beta libraries were sequenced as 87-base-pair reads. The authors processed their data as follows. In a later analysis, roughly 80 million unique TCR beta chains were counted across the approximately 670 repertoires, and roughly 9.9 million of these chains were shared by at least two donors. A nearest-neighbor algorithm error-corrected the raw reads and collapsed the reads into unique sequences, merging closely related sequences to remove PCR and sequencing errors. To assign V, D and J gene segments, CDR3 sequences were aligned to IMGT reference sequences. For a sequence to be retained, a match of at least six nucleotides was required to both a V gene segment and a J gene segment. A rearrangement counted as productive if the CDR3 had no stop codons and remained in frame with V and J, and every other rearrangement counted as non-productive. CDR3 was defined according to IMGT convention as the region running from the second conserved V-encoded cysteine to the conserved J-encoded phenylalanine. The earlier analysis of some 600 of the donors excluded sequences that lacked an unambiguous match to a single V gene segment. An earlier analysis of several hundred of the donors called V segments functional above 56.7% productive rearrangements and segregating when the between-donor standard deviation exceeded 5%. A statistical classification framework was built for diagnosing cytomegalovirus status from the catalog of TCR beta chain sequences. In a later analysis, TCR nucleotide sequences were compared against IMGT/GENE-DB human TR gene sequences so that V and J genes could be assigned. The TCRdist pipeline was used in a later analysis to assign CDR3 sequences and most-parsimonious VDJ recombination scenarios. A later analysis defined each TCR beta chain by its CDR3 amino acid sequence plus V-gene family, and excluded reads lacking a unique V-gene family. A later analysis removed 550 to 650 highly shared, low-generation-probability nucleotide sequences to deal with suspected cross-contamination and a sequencing artifact. For each public chain, a later analysis derived a clonal expansion index from normalized ranks of inferred template counts within each repertoire. A later analysis computed generation probabilities with a VDJ recombination model fitted to out-of-frame rearrangements, and checked the results against IGoR. In a later analysis, TCR-TCR, TCR-HLA and TCR-CMV co-occurrence was scored with hypergeometric tests, and a repertoire-size bias correction was applied to TCR pairs. False discovery rates were estimated in a later analysis by permuting HLA or CMV assignments 20 times. In a later analysis, co-occurring TCRs were grouped using DBSCAN, and TCRdist sequence similarity was added for clustering within HLA-allele-positive subsets. Co-occurrence clustering excluded repertoires with fewer than 30,000 or more than 120,000 public chains, plus five with anomalous nucleotide sharing. The source is immuneACCESS, and TCRdb retained only in-frame sequences with V and J called. Part of the clones is not carried over; for the studies checked, unresolved V genes explain less than half of this, and the remainder is unexplained. V and J calls and clone size are those listed in that table; D and trimming were worked out from the DNA. Within this sample are 150,000 to 200,000 clones, with roughly four fifths of them counted one time only. The biggest ten clones account for around 1.5% of the sample.

Unmatched junction bases come to 9, with V trimmed by 5 bases and J by 5 bases. The cysteine opens and the phenylalanine closes a CDR3 of 15 amino acids. The kept DNA is CDR3 alone, 45 bases in frame from the first base. From the germline V gene (reference sequence), CDR1 is LNHDA and CDR2 is SQIVND. The investigation overall reported the following: The cohort was sequenced for TCR beta chains only, and without alpha or paired-chain data the features that could be detected were limited. In a later analysis, HLA-associated TCR beta chains were found to be more clonally expanded and to have lower generation probabilities than equally common non-associated chains. Linkage disequilibrium might explain the correlated functional status among segregating V segments, but an unknown experimental factor could not be ruled out. A cluster of highly shared sequence variants was judged likely to be a technical artifact of the sequencing pipeline. The study gave a list of over 150 TCR beta chains associated with cytomegalovirus. In a later analysis, TCR association rates were found to vary across HLA loci, with the most associated TCRs seen for DRB1 alleles and the fewest for HLA-C alleles. Compared with the 666-donor mean, donors in an Asian-associated ancestry cluster had fewer N-insertions in productive TCRs, according to a later genetic analysis. In vitro tests confirmed that three of the cytomegalovirus-associated TCR beta chains recognize cytomegalovirus antigens. When HLA alleles, especially DR and DQ, strongly co-occurred, TCR associations were difficult to assign to individual alleles. Most TCR sequences were observed very rarely across donors, whereas some public TCRs were present in many individuals. Most CMV-associated TCR beta chains appeared to be HLA-restricted in a later analysis, and the HLA associations seemed to be driven largely by CMV exposure. Because some donors lacked HLA typing at each locus, the association tests relied only on the typed subset. According to a later analysis, parvovirus B19, influenza, CMV and Epstein-Barr virus appeared linked to several top co-occurrence clusters. Because counts were too low, seventeen rarely observed V segments, including chromosome 9 orphons, were left out of the earlier analysis of 500 to 650 of the donors. In a later analysis, some 18,000 TCR beta sequences were associated with specific HLA alleles at a false discovery rate of 0.05. A further reported finding was that TCR beta sequences accurately predicted the HLA-A and HLA-B alleles for most subjects in the first cohort. In a later genetic analysis, a missense DCLRE1C variant was associated with V-gene and J-gene trimming of TCR beta chains, and the association was replicated in an independent cohort. Presence/absence analyses assumed roughly uniform sequencing depth across donors, an assumption that may not hold. An earlier analysis of roughly 570 of the donors showed that most TCR beta V segments appeared in productive rearrangements either about 87% or about 30% of the time, which broadly matched IMGT annotations. According to the authors, the approach could potentially be generalized to other disease states and immunological phenotypes. For the cohort, immune exposure information was limited to CMV serostatus. Cytomegalovirus status was reported to be diagnosed by the classifier with high specificity and sensitivity in both the original and validation cohorts. Some IMGT-functional V segments, including TRBV6-2 and TRBV6-3, could not be distinguished by the 87-base-pair reads and were therefore excluded.

Concerning this clone itself: There is no known antigen for this receptor. Nothing much larger sits one base from this clone, and base qualities are not available.

The cohort comprised some 700 healthy bone marrow donors. All cohort members were sampled while nominally healthy, although unrecorded immune exposures were likely present. The donor tested CMV seronegative, placing the donor among the roughly 340 seronegative members of the cohort. A peripheral blood sample was provided by each donor, and peripheral blood mononuclear cells were used for TCR beta sequencing. Genomic DNA was extracted from the blood cell samples with the Qiagen DNeasy Blood Extraction Kit. The V and J genes are TRBV19 and TRBJ1-1, and 9 junction bases match TRBD1. This TCR came from a man aged 50-60 years in good health and CMV-seronegative. Material for sequencing was PBMCs. The sequence in DNA is TGTGCCAGTAGTGATTCCGGGACAGGGCGGACTGAAGCTTTCTTT. Protein translation: CASSDSGTGRTEAFF.